These 5 T cell receptor beta chains were sequenced from one sample in a study of cytomegalovirus exposure and HLA in healthy donors. Primers: 60 Vbeta forward and 13 Jbeta reverse. Clones were read by immunoSEQ multiplex PCR, and TCRdb kept only the in-frame ones, dropping some. The sample lists fewer than 200,000 clones; 75% to 90% were seen once. Source material: PBMCs. The receptors derive from a male donor in good health and CMV-seronegative.

This clone appeared a single time. The rearrangement joins TRBV7-2 to TRBJ1-5; 8 nucleotides line up with TRBD1. Looked up from germline, CDR1 is SGHTA and CDR2 is FQGNSA. V dropped 2 bases and J dropped 5; count of bases not matched to a gene: 5. The CDR3 is 15 amino acids. The CDR3 DNA follows: TGTGCCAGCAGCTTAAGGGCGACAGGGGATCAGCCCCAGCATTTT. It is translated as CASSLRATGDQPQHF.

This chain joins TRBV29-1 and TRBJ1-4, with 10 bases that match TRBD1. V was pared by 4 bases and J by 6 bases, with 2 bases of the junction left unmatched. The CDR3 is 13 residues long. Germline V gives CDR1 SQVTM, CDR2 ANQGSEA. The CDR3 coding sequence is TGCAGCGTTGCCGGGACAGGGGATGAAAAACTGTTTTTT. It encodes CSVAGTGDEKLFF.

V usage is TRBV9 and J usage is TRBJ1-2, with D uncertain. V was shortened by 1 base and J by 8 bases, with 6 bases between the two germline ends. Germline values: CDR1 SGDLS, CDR2 YYNGEE. CDR3 length: 11 amino acids. CDR3 amino acids: CASSVSSGYTF. CDR3 in DNA: TGTGCCAGCAGCGTATCTTCGGGCTACACCTTC.

The chain is built from TRBV29-1 and TRBJ2-2, with D unresolved. Germline CDR1 SQVTM, CDR2 ANQGSEA. The length of the CDR3 is 13 residues. Trimming shortened V by 1 base and J by 0 bases, and 3 bases separated the two germline ends. The DNA of the CDR3 is TGCAGCGTTGAAGCCGCGAACACCGGGGAGCTGTTTTTT. Encoded protein: CSVEAANTGELFF.

The V gene is TRBV5-6, the J gene TRBJ2-7, with 10 bases that match TRBD1. CDR1 and CDR2 from the germline V gene are SGHDT and YYEEEE. Unmatched junction bases numbered 7, after V lost 4 bases and J lost 3 bases. This CDR3 has 15 residues. The CDR3 DNA sequence: TGTGCCAGCAGCGGGGGGACAGGGGCGGACTACGAGCAGTACTTC. Its translation: CASSGGTGADYEQYF. Variable domain in full (rest from reference TRBV5-6 and TRBJ2-7): DAGVTQSPTHLIKTRGQQVTLRCSPKSGHDTVSWYQQALGQGPQFIFQYYEEEERQRGNFPDRFSGHQFPNYSSELNVNALLLGDSALYLCASSGGTGADYEQYFGPGTRLTVT.